This T cell receptor beta chain was documented in a study of T cells in Graves' hyperthyroidism and ophthalmopathy. This clonotype was seen repeatedly, ten times or more. The diagnoses drew upon clinical symptoms, serum thyroxine and TRAb, thyroid ultrasound and orbital computed tomography. The study collected blood at first hyperthyroidism diagnosis, before any ophthalmopathy symptoms arose. This CDR3 region has 14 residues. Germline loops: CDR1 SEHNR, CDR2 FQNEAQ (reference sequence). V was pared by 5 bases and J by 7 bases, with 6 bases of the junction left unmatched. RNA transcripts gave rise to amplified TCR beta CDR3 regions. The TCR CDR3 was amplified in a first-round RT-PCR using the HTBI primer set. Each CDR3 protein is one row after TCRdb ran MiXCR on the multiplex PCR reads. The sample contains hundreds of thousands of distinct CDR3 sequences, about 15% of which appear only once.

The chain uses TRBV7-9 and TRBJ2-4, with 9 bases lining up with TRBD1. The sequencing input was blood. This receptor was taken from a woman aged 25 to 39 with Graves' hyperthyroidism that later progressed to Graves' ophthalmopathy. The CDR3 sequence is CASSPLDRGNIQYF. The CDR3, as DNA: TGTGCCAGCAGCCCACTTGACAGGGGGAACATTCAGTACTTC.